These 13 T cell receptor beta chains were sequenced from one sample in a study of T cells in Graves' hyperthyroidism and ophthalmopathy. The CDR3 regions of TCR beta were amplified from RNA transcripts. First-round RT-PCR with HTBI primers amplified the TCR CDR3 region. MiXCR, run by TCRdb on the multiplex PCR reads, gives a single entry per CDR3 protein. Among around 250,000 distinct CDR3 sequences listed, less than 15% were seen once. Sequenced: blood. These receptors were obtained from a woman in her thirties or forties with Graves' hyperthyroidism that later progressed to Graves' ophthalmopathy.

This clonotype was observed many times. The chain uses TRBV6-1 and TRBJ2-7; D possibly uses TRBD1 or TRBD2 (5 bases each). This CDR3 is built from 15 residues. Trimming stripped 6 bases from V and 6 bases from J, with 21 bases between. Germline V gene lookup returns CDR1 MNHNS and CDR2 SASEGT. The CDR3 reads CASRTGASSPLEQYF. The CDR3 nucleotides are TGTGCCAGCAGGACTGGGGCTAGCTCCCCACTCGAGCAGTACTTC.

This clonotype is a singleton in its sample. The chain links TRBV7-2 to TRBJ2-5; 9 bases match TRBD2. V dropped 3 bases and J dropped 4; count of bases not matched to a gene: 3. Germline loops: CDR1 SGHTA, CDR2 FQGNSA. This CDR3 has 14 amino acids. The CDR3 reads CASSLGGGAETQYF. The CDR3 nucleotides are TGTGCCAGCAGCTTGGGCGGGGGGGCAGAGACCCAGTACTTC.

Many counts were recorded for this clonotype. An end of the junction does not agree with germline; a read error may underlie this. The gene calls are TRBV29-1 and TRBJ1-1; 8 nucleotides match TRBD1. This CDR3 is built from 15 residues. CDR1 is SQVTM, CDR2 ANQGSEA, per germline. CDR3 sequence (DNA): TGCAGCGTTGACAGGGCAGGGGGCTCGGGCACTAAAGCTTTCTTT. It codes for CSVDRAGGSGTKAFF. The full variable domain, with the rest looked up from reference TRBV29-1 and TRBJ1-1, is SAVISQKPSRDICQRGTSLTIQCQVDSQVTMMFWYRQQPGQSLTLIATANQGSEATYESGFVIDKFPISRPNLTFSTLTVSNMSPEDSSIYLCSVDRAGGSGTKAFFGQGTRLTVV.

This clonotype was seen a handful of times. The rearrangement joins TRBV20-1 to TRBJ2-1; 9 positions agree with TRBD1. CDR1 and CDR2 (germline): DFQATT, SNEGSKA (reference sequence). The CDR3 is 15 amino acids. The V segment lost 6 bases and the J segment 10 bases; nucleotides outside the gene matches: 16. The CDR3 DNA is TGCAGTGCCCGAGAAAGGTACAGGGGGCAAACCGAGCAGTTCTTC. Translating it yields CSARERYRGQTEQFF.

This clonotype appeared many times. V gene TRBV2 combines with J gene TRBJ1-2; TRBD1 aligns across 7 bases. CDR1 and CDR2 (germline): SNHLY, FYNNEI. V lost 7 bases, J lost 8 bases, and 13 bases stayed unmatched. This CDR3 is built from 14 residues. CDR3 loop: CASTLKKGAFGYTF. CDR3 DNA sequence: TGTGCCAGCACTCTCAAGAAGGGGGCTTTCGGCTACACCTTC.

This clonotype was detected a few times. The genes are TRBV25-1 and TRBJ2-2; no firm D call. In germline, CDR1 is MGHDK, CDR2 SYGVNS. The CDR3 extends over 14 amino acids. V lost 6 bases and J 2 bases, leaving 10 bases between the germline ends. In DNA, the CDR3 is TGTGCCAGCAGACCGGACCGAAACACCGGGGAGCTGTTTTTT. It is translated as CASRPDRNTGELFF.

This clonotype came up once. This chain joins TRBV5-1 and TRBJ1-1; weak D call: TRBD1 (5 bases). The CDR3 sequence is 13 residues long. Germline V gene data show CDR1 as SGHRS and CDR2 as YFSETQ. The germline V and J ends were trimmed by 7 bases and 3 bases, with 13 bases remaining between them. The CDR3 loop is CASRRDQDTEAFF. CDR3 in DNA: TGCGCCAGCCGCCGGGACCAAGACACTGAAGCTTTCTTT.

The sample holds many counts of this clonotype. The chain has TRBV11-3 and TRBJ2-1; D is ambiguous. Per germline, CDR1 SGHNT and CDR2 YENEEA. The length of the CDR3 is 12 residues. The V gene lost 5 bases and the J gene lost 4 bases, with 6 bases spanning the gap. CDR3 nucleotide sequence: TGTGCCAGCAGCGCTATGTACAATGAGCAGTTCTTC. Translated, it gives CASSAMYNEQFF.

This clonotype was counted at least ten times. V gene TRBV3-1 combines with J gene TRBJ1-2; D is unclear. Between the trimmed V and J ends, which lost 5 bases and 5 bases, there was a span of 15 bases. CDR3 length equals 14 residues. Germline V gene data show CDR1 as LGHDT and CDR2 as YNNKEL (reference sequence). The CDR3 protein is CASSSIGQIYGYTF. CDR3 DNA sequence: TGTGCCAGCAGCTCTATTGGGCAGATATATGGCTACACCTTC.

This clonotype was seen many times. The chain combines TRBV7-3 with TRBJ2-1, with 8 bases lining up with TRBD1. The V segment lost 0 bases and the J segment 5 bases; nucleotides outside the gene matches: 9. The CDR3 sequence is 17 residues long. The germline CDR1 and CDR2 sequences are SGHTA and FQGTGA. The CDR3 region has the DNA TGTGCCAGCAGCTTAACTTTCAGGGGGCATTTCGACAATGAGCAGTTCTTC. This codes for CASSLTFRGHFDNEQFF.

V gene TRBV7-8 combines with J gene TRBJ2-7, with 11 nucleotides matching TRBD1. In germline, CDR1 is SGHVS, CDR2 FQNEAQ. The CDR3 covers 14 residues. The V segment lost 7 bases and the J segment 3 bases; nucleotides outside the gene matches: 5. The CDR3: CASTSGQGGYEQYF. The CDR3 coding sequence is TGTGCCAGCACATCGGGACAGGGGGGCTACGAGCAGTACTTC.

This clonotype showed up many times. The gene calls are TRBV28 and TRBJ2-3; D gene unclear. V was cut by 1 base and J by 0 bases, with 11 bases left in between. Germline loops: CDR1 MDHEN, CDR2 SYDVKM. The CDR3 extends over 16 amino acids. CDR3 in amino acids: CASSLFAVGSTDTQYF. CDR3 nucleotides: TGTGCCAGCAGTTTATTTGCAGTCGGCAGCACAGATACGCAGTATTTT.

This clonotype has ten or more counts. The genes are TRBV5-1 and TRBJ2-5; tentative D call: TRBD2 (5 bases). This CDR3 region has 14 residues. The ends were cut back, 2 bases at V and 1 base at J, with 9 bases in the middle. CDR1 is SGHRS, CDR2 YFSETQ, per germline. The CDR3 coding sequence is TGCGCCAGCAGCTTTTCCGGGATCCAAGAGACCCAGTACTTC. It codes for CASSFSGIQETQYF.